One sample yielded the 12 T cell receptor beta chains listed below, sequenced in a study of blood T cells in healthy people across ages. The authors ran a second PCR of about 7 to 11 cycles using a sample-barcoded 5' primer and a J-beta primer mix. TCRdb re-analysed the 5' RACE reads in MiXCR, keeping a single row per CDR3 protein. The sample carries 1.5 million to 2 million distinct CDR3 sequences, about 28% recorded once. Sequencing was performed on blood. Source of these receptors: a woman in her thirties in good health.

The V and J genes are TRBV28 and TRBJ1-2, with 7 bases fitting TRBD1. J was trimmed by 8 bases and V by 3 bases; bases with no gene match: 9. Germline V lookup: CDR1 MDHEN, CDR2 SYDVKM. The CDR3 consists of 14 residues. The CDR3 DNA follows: TGTGCCAGCAGTTTGGTACAGGGGACTCTCGGCTACACCTTC. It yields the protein CASSLVQGTLGYTF.

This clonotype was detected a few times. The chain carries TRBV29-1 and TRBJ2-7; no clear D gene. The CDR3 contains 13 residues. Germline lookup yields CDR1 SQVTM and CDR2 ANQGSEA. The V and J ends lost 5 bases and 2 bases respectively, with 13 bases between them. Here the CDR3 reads CSVSPAEPYEQYF. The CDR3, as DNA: TGCAGCGTTTCGCCGGCCGAGCCCTACGAGCAGTACTTC.

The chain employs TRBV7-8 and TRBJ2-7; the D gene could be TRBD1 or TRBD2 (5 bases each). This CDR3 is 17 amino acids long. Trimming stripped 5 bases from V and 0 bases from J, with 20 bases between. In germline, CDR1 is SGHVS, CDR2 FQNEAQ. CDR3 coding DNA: TGTGCCAGCAGCGCCGTTGCCTGGGACCTTAGCTCCTACGAGCAGTACTTC. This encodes CASSAVAWDLSSYEQYF.

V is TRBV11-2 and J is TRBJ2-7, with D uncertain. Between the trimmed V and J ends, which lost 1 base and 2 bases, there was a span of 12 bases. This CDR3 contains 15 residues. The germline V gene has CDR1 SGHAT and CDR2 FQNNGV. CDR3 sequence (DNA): TGTGCCAGCAGCTTAGGAAGAGGCACTGCCTACGAGCAGTACTTC. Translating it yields CASSLGRGTAYEQYF.

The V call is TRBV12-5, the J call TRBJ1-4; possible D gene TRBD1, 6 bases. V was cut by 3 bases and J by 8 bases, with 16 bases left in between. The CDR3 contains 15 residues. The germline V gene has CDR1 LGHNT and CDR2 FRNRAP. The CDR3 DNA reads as TGTGCTAGTGGTTTTGGAACAGGGTATGGCGAAAAACTGTTTTTT. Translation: CASGFGTGYGEKLFF.

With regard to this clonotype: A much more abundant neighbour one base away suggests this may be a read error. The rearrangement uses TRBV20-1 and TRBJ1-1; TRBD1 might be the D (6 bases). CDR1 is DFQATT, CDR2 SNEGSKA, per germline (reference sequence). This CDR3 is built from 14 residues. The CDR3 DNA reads TGCAGTGCTAGTTTGGGGGATGGGGGCACTGGAGCTTTCTTT. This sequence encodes CSASLGDGGTGAFF.

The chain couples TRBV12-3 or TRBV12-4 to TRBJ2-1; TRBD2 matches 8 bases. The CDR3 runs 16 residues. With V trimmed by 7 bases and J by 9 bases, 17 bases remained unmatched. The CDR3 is CASIAPGSGEIFEQFF. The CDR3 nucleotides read TGTGCCAGCATCGCCCCGGGTAGCGGGGAGATCTTTGAGCAGTTCTTC.

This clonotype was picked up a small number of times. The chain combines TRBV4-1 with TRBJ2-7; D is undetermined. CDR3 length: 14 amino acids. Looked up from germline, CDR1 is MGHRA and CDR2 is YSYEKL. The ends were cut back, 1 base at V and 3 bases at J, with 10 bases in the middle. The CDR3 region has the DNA TGCGCCAGCAGCCAAGTACACACCAACTACGAGCAGTACTTC. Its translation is CASSQVHTNYEQYF.

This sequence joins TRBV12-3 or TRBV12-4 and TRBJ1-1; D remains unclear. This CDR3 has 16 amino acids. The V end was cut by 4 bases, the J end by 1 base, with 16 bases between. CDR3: CASSSPNLAENTEAFF. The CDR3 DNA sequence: TGTGCCAGCAGTTCTCCCAACCTGGCGGAGAACACTGAAGCTTTCTTT.

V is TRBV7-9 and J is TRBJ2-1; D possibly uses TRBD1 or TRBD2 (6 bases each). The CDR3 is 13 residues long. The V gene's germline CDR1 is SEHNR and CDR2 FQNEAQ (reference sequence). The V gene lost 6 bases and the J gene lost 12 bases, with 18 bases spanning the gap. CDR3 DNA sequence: TGTGCCAGCAGTGCCCGACAGGAGGGTGGGCAGTTCTTC. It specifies CASSARQEGGQFF.

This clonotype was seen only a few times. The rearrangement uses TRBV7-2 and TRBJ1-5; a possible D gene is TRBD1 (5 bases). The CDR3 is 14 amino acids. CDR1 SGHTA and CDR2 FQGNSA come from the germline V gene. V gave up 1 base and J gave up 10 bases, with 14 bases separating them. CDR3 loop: CASSLGGSQFPQHF. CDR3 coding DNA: TGTGCCAGCAGCTTAGGGGGGTCCCAGTTCCCCCAGCATTTT.

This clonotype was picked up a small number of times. The CDR3 sequence: CAISAGPESYNEQFF. CDR3 DNA: TGTGCCATCAGTGCCGGACCTGAATCCTACAATGAGCAGTTCTTC. The chain links TRBV10-3 to TRBJ2-1; D gene ambiguous. The germline V gene encodes CDR1 ENHRY and CDR2 SYGVKD. The V end lost 4 bases, the J end lost 1 base, and 11 bases lay between the germline ends. The CDR3 sequence is 15 residues long.